This entry lists 21 T cell receptor beta chains sequenced from one sample in a study of PD-1 blockade in classical Hodgkin lymphoma. The data were produced by immunoSEQ multiplex PCR, yet TCRdb's version contains in-frame clones alone and is incomplete. Of under 9,500 clones in the sample, 80% to 90% were seen once. Regarding time point: cycle 4 day 1 (C4D1), after 6 weeks of nivolumab. Following autologous stem cell transplantation, relapse occurred in every patient, and exposure to brentuximab vedotin varied. The sequencing here drew on peripheral blood mononuclear cells (PBMCs), taken before the fourth cycle of nivolumab. These receptors were collected from a human donor with classical Hodgkin lymphoma.

The V call is TRBV27, the J call TRBJ1-2; D perhaps matches TRBD1 (6 bases). Germline values: CDR1 MNHEY, CDR2 SMNVEV (reference sequence). The CDR3 contains 15 residues. V was pared by 3 bases and J by 0 bases, with 11 bases between. CDR3 in DNA: TGTGCCAGCAGTTTCGAGGCAGGGGCTAACTATGGCTACACCTTC. This translates into CASSFEAGANYGYTF.

The chain has TRBV27 and TRBJ2-7; TRBD1 aligns across 8 bases. J was trimmed by 2 bases and V by 8 bases; bases with no gene match: 2. The germline V gene has CDR1 MNHEY and CDR2 SMNVEV (reference sequence). This CDR3 is built from 12 residues. The CDR3 DNA reads TGTGCCAGCTGGGACAGGCCCTACGAGCAGTACTTC. It is translated as CASWDRPYEQYF.

The chain couples TRBV6-5 to TRBJ1-1; a possible D gene is TRBD1 (5 bases). This CDR3 comprises 14 residues. Trimming cost V 4 bases and J 1 base, with 10 bases left between them. Germline V lookup: CDR1 MNHEY, CDR2 SVGAGI. The CDR3 is CASSSPGSNTEAFF. CDR3 nucleotides: TGTGCCAGCAGTTCCCCAGGGTCGAACACTGAAGCTTTCTTT.

The chain has TRBV4-1 and TRBJ1-2; the D gene is possibly TRBD1 (6 bases). V gave up 3 bases and J gave up 4 bases, with 15 bases separating them. The V gene's germline CDR1 is MGHRA and CDR2 YSYEKL. The length of the CDR3 is 15 residues. CDR3 protein: CASSHSKPDSYGYTF. CDR3 DNA: TGCGCCAGCAGCCATTCTAAGCCGGACAGCTATGGCTACACCTTC.

This rearrangement joins TRBV5-1 to TRBJ2-7; D ambiguous. V lost 0 bases to trimming and J lost 2 bases, with 12 bases between them. The CDR3 sequence is 15 residues long. Germline values: CDR1 SGHRS, CDR2 YFSETQ. This chain's CDR3 is CASSLDREGTYEQYF. The DNA for the CDR3 is TGCGCCAGCAGCTTGGATAGAGAAGGCACCTACGAGCAGTACTTC.

This chain connects TRBV18 to TRBJ1-2, with D perhaps TRBD1 (5 bases). CDR1 is KGHSH, CDR2 LQKENI, per germline. V was shortened by 2 bases and J by 2 bases, with 12 bases between the two germline ends. CDR3 length: 15 amino acids. This chain's CDR3 is CASSPTGGENYGYTF. The CDR3 coding sequence is TGTGCCAGCTCACCAACGGGGGGGGAGAACTATGGCTACACCTTC.

V and J are TRBV7-2 and TRBJ1-1; D perhaps matches TRBD1 (5 bases). Germline values: CDR1 SGHTA, CDR2 FQGNSA. The V gene lost 4 bases and the J gene lost 1 base, with 16 bases spanning the gap. This CDR3 comprises 16 residues. The CDR3 spells CASSSPPQDPNTEAFF. CDR3 DNA: TGTGCCAGCAGCTCCCCCCCACAGGACCCGAACACTGAAGCTTTCTTT. Looking up the rest from reference TRBV7-2 and TRBJ1-1 gives the full variable domain: GAGVSQSPSNKVTEKGKDVELRCDPISGHTALYWYRQSLGQGLEFLIYFQGNSAPDKSGLPSDRFSAERTGGSVSTLTIQRTQQEDSAVYLCASSSPPQDPNTEAFFGQGTRLTVV.

The chain employs TRBV7-9 and TRBJ1-1; D ambiguous. Germline lookup yields CDR1 SEHNR and CDR2 FQNEAQ (reference sequence). This CDR3 has 15 amino acids. With 4 bases removed from V and 5 bases from J, the gap between germline ends came to 17 bases. This chain's CDR3 is CASSSPASQVTEAFF. The CDR3, as DNA: TGTGCCAGCAGCTCCCCTGCCAGCCAGGTAACTGAAGCTTTCTTT.

The rearrangement links TRBV13 to TRBJ2-3, with D tentatively TRBD1 (6 bases). The CDR3 is 15 amino acids. V lost 6 bases and J 2 bases, leaving 15 bases between the germline ends. Per the germline V gene, CDR1 is PRHDT and CDR2 is FYEKMQ (reference sequence). CDR3 DNA: TGTGCCAGCAGTTTAACCGGGACATCCACAGATACGCAGTATTTT. Translation: CASSLTGTSTDTQYF.

The chain is built from TRBV28 and TRBJ2-1; 8 bases fit TRBD2. The CDR3 length is 15 residues. Germline V gene data show CDR1 as MDHEN and CDR2 as SYDVKM. V lost 3 bases and J lost 7; bases outside the gene matches: 8. The CDR3 DNA is TGTGCCAGCAGTTTCTGGGCGGGGGGTCGGAATGAGCAGTTCTTC. Protein sequence: CASSFWAGGRNEQFF.

The gene calls are TRBV19 and TRBJ2-7; possible D gene TRBD1, 6 bases. This CDR3 spans 16 amino acids. Germline CDR1 is LNHDA and CDR2 is SQIVND (reference sequence). V dropped 5 bases and J dropped 2 bases, with 19 bases sitting between them. CDR3 residues: CASSPYRAGPTYEQYF. CDR3 nucleotides: TGTGCCAGTAGTCCGTACAGGGCAGGGCCTACCTACGAGCAGTACTTC.

The CDR3 loop reads CASSGTEYYGYTF. CDR3 nucleotide sequence: TGTGCCAGCAGCGGGACAGAATACTATGGCTACACCTTC. The chain combines TRBV9 with TRBJ1-2, with D perhaps matching TRBD1 (6 bases). The CDR3 extends over 13 amino acids. Germline V gene sequence: CDR1 SGDLS, CDR2 YYNGEE. The V and J ends lost 3 bases and 3 bases respectively, with 9 bases between them.

The chain combines TRBV7-6 with TRBJ2-7, with 7 bases matching TRBD1. The germline V gene has CDR1 SGHVS and CDR2 FNYEAQ. The trim removed 5 bases at V and 4 bases at J, leaving 8 bases unmatched. The CDR3 is 14 amino acids. CDR3 amino acids: CASSPRQGPYEQYF. CDR3 nucleotides: TGTGCCAGCAGCCCCCGACAGGGCCCTTACGAGCAGTACTTC.

V usage is TRBV19 and J usage is TRBJ1-1, with D possibly matching TRBD1 (6 bases). Looked up from germline, CDR1 is LNHDA and CDR2 is SQIVND (reference sequence). V lost 2 bases to trimming and J lost 6 bases, with 22 bases between them. The CDR3 is 17 residues long. The CDR3 reads CASSIPLRTVSSPEAFF. The CDR3 DNA reads TGTGCCAGTAGTATACCCCTACGGACAGTCTCCTCCCCTGAAGCTTTCTTT. Full variable domain (rest looked up from reference TRBV19 and TRBJ1-1): DGGITQSPKYLFRKEGQNVTLSCEQNLNHDAMYWYRQDPGQGLRLIYYSQIVNDFQKGDIAEGYSVSREKKESFPLTVTSAQKNPTAFYLCASSIPLRTVSSPEAFFGQGTRLTVV.

This chain connects TRBV9 to TRBJ1-5, with D unclear. The CDR3 has 15 residues. The V gene's germline CDR1 is SGDLS and CDR2 YYNGEE. V was cut by 3 bases and J by 5 bases, with 15 bases left in between. The CDR3 here is CASSESVTGDQPQHF. The CDR3 DNA sequence: TGTGCCAGCAGCGAGAGCGTGACGGGCGATCAGCCCCAGCATTTT.

This clone has just one count. V usage is TRBV7-9 and J usage is TRBJ2-1; TRBD1 might be the D (5 bases). CDR3 size: 15 residues. CDR1 is SEHNR, CDR2 FQNEAQ, per germline (reference sequence). The ends were cut back, 0 bases at V and 7 bases at J, with 13 bases in the middle. The CDR3 loop reads CASSLASGSGNEQFF. For the CDR3, the DNA is TGTGCCAGCAGCTTAGCATCAGGGTCTGGGAATGAGCAGTTCTTC.

The chain combines TRBV7-2 with TRBJ1-3, with D possibly matching TRBD1 (5 bases). The ends were cut back, 1 base at V and 0 bases at J, with 7 bases in the middle. Germline lookup yields CDR1 SGHTA and CDR2 FQGNSA. The CDR3 is 15 amino acids. CDR3 coding DNA: TGTGCCAGCAGCTTAGAGGGGAGCTCTGGAAACACCATATATTTT. Translated: CASSLEGSSGNTIYF.

V is TRBV4-1 and J is TRBJ1-5; 10 bases agree with TRBD1. V was clipped by 5 bases and J by 6 bases; unmatched bases: 13. Germline V gene lookup returns CDR1 MGHRA and CDR2 YSYEKL. This CDR3 is 17 amino acids long. CDR3 sequence (DNA): TGCGCCAGCAGCTTTTCGGGGGACAGGGGTGAGGGTCAGCCCCAGCATTTT. This encodes CASSFSGDRGEGQPQHF.

This chain joins TRBV19 and TRBJ1-2; TRBD1 agrees at 10 bases. Germline V gives CDR1 LNHDA, CDR2 SQIVND (reference sequence). The CDR3 totals 17 residues. V lost 3 bases, J lost 4 bases, and 11 bases stayed unmatched. CDR3 loop: CASSMRGTGEVSYGYTF. Written as DNA, the CDR3 is TGTGCCAGTAGTATGAGGGGGACAGGGGAAGTGAGCTATGGCTACACCTTC. Using reference TRBV19 and TRBJ1-2 for the parts outside the CDR3, the full variable domain is DGGITQSPKYLFRKEGQNVTLSCEQNLNHDAMYWYRQDPGQGLRLIYYSQIVNDFQKGDIAEGYSVSREKKESFPLTVTSAQKNPTAFYLCASSMRGTGEVSYGYTFGSGTRLTVV.

This clone was counted between two and nine times. The CDR3 DNA follows: TGTGCCAGCAGCTTGGGTATGGGAGGCCAGCCCCAGCATTTT. Residues: CASSLGMGGQPQHF. The V gene is TRBV5-5, the J gene TRBJ1-5; D gene uncertain. Germline assignment: CDR1 SGHKS and CDR2 YYEKEE (reference sequence). V lost 0 bases and J lost 7, with 11 bases in between. The CDR3 loop spans 14 amino acids.

The rearrangement links TRBV7-2 to TRBJ2-1; no firm D call. Germline CDR1 reads SGHTA; CDR2 reads FQGNSA. CDR3 length: 13 residues. Trimming pared 5 bases from V and 0 bases from J, leaving 5 bases between. The CDR3 sequence is CASSPSSYNEQFF. The DNA of the CDR3 is TGTGCCAGCAGCCCGAGCTCCTACAATGAGCAGTTCTTC.